This is a list of T cell receptor beta chains from one sample in a study of chemoradiotherapy in HPV16-positive cancers. Assay: immunoSEQ multiplex PCR; the TCRdb copy retains only in-frame clones and omits some. The data show about 21,000 clones, about 87% seen once. The sequenced sample was blood, obtained from a patient who underwent chemoradiotherapy. All receptors derive from a human donor with HPV-associated anogenital cancer. Both conserved end residues are part of each CDR3. D genes are given only for firm matches. Clone size is given for some rows only: seen once, a few or many times, or a class if the clone is expanded.

.,TRBV7-3,.,TRBJ2-3,TGTGCCAGCAGCTTAACGGTCGGAGATACGCAGTATTTT,CASSLTVGDTQYF
TRBD2,TRBV9,.,TRBJ2-5,TGTGCCAGCAGCAACCGACTAGCGGGGGGGTCTGAGACCCAGTACTTC,CASSNRLAGGSETQYF
.,TRBV5-8,.,TRBJ1-3,TGTGCCAGCAGCTTGGCCCTCGGCAACACCATATATTTT,CASSLALGNTIYF
.,TRBV6-6,.,TRBJ2-1,TGTGCCAGCGGAGGAGCCTACAATGAGCAGTTCTTC,CASGGAYNEQFF
.,TRBV7-9,once,TRBJ2-7,TGTGCCAGCAGCTTGGAGGTCCCATCCGAGCAGTACTTC,CASSLEVPSEQYF
TRBD2,TRBV7-8,.,TRBJ2-1,TGTGCCAGCAGCTCCGGGACTAGCGGGAGTATTGAGCAGTTCTTC,CASSSGTSGSIEQFF
.,TRBV13,.,TRBJ2-6,TGTGCCAGCAGCTTAAGGCCCGGGGGTTCTGGGGCCAACGTCCTGACTTTC,CASSLRPGGSGANVLTF
TRBD1,TRBV7-2,.,TRBJ2-2,TGTGCCAGCGCCCGGGACAGTGGCACCGGGGAGCTGTTTTTT,CASARDSGTGELFF
TRBD2,TRBV4-3,.,TRBJ2-2,TGCGCCAGCAGCCAAGGGGCTAGCGGGGGGGCTGGGACCGGGGAGCTGTTTTTT,CASSQGASGGAGTGELFF
.,TRBV5-1,.,TRBJ2-2,TGCGCCAGCACCCGCCCCAGGGGTAGCACCGGGGAGCTGTTTTTT,CASTRPRGSTGELFF
.,TRBV5-5,once,TRBJ1-3,TGTGCCAGCAGCGGAGGGCTCGCAGGGCCAGGATCTGGAAACACCATATATTTT,CASSGGLAGPGSGNTIYF
.,TRBV10-3,.,TRBJ2-7,TGTGCCATCACCCCGGGTGGGACACGGATTCGGGAGCAGTACTTC,CAITPGGTRIREQYF
TRBD2,TRBV2,.,TRBJ2-1,TGTGCCAGCAGGGCGGGACTAGCCAATGAGCAGTTCTTC,CASRAGLANEQFF
TRBD2,TRBV5-6,.,TRBJ2-1,TGTGCCAGCAGCTCCCTAGCGGGAGGGCCAGAGAATGAGCAGTTCTTC,CASSSLAGGPENEQFF
TRBD2,TRBV9,.,TRBJ2-1,TGTGCCAGCAGCCCCCACGGGACTAGCGGGAGGGCCGGTGAGCAGTTCTTC,CASSPHGTSGRAGEQFF
TRBD2,TRBV9,.,TRBJ2-7,TGTGCCAGCAGTTCCGTGGGGGGGAACTACGAGCAGTACTTC,CASSSVGGNYEQYF
TRBD2,TRBV19,.,TRBJ2-7,TGTGCCAGTAACCATCCTAGCGGAGGCTCCTACGAGCAGTACTTC,CASNHPSGGSYEQYF
TRBD2,TRBV5-1,.,TRBJ2-1,TGCGCCAGCATTGGGACTAGCGGTTCGAGCTCCTACAATGAGCAGTTCTTC,CASIGTSGSSSYNEQFF
TRBD1,TRBV7-2,.,TRBJ2-2,TGTGCCAGCAGCTATAGACAGGGGATGAACACCGGGGAGCTGTTTTTT,CASSYRQGMNTGELFF
.,TRBV14,.,TRBJ1-1,TGTGCCAGCAGCCAAGAGGGGTTTTCTGAAGCTTTCTTT,CASSQEGFSEAFF
.,TRBV9,.,TRBJ1-4,TGTGCCAGCAGCGTAGCGGGAGCTAATGAAAAACTGTTTTTT,CASSVAGANEKLFF
.,TRBV7-2,.,TRBJ2-1,TGTGCCAGCAGCCGTGGGCAGGGCTTCTACAATGAGCAGTTCTTC,CASSRGQGFYNEQFF
.,TRBV7-2,.,TRBJ2-7,TGTGCCAGCAGTCCCCTTGCGGCATACGAGCAGTACTTC,CASSPLAAYEQYF
.,TRBV7-9,.,TRBJ2-1,TGTGCCAGCAGCATCTTTGGGAATGAGCAGTTCTTC,CASSIFGNEQFF
.,TRBV29-1,.,TRBJ1-1,TGCAGCGTTGATGTAGGGGGTACTGAAGCTTTCTTT,CSVDVGGTEAFF
TRBD2,TRBV27,.,TRBJ2-1,TGTGCCAGCAGTTTGACCGGGACTAGCAATGAGCAGTTCTTC,CASSLTGTSNEQFF
TRBD2,TRBV25-1,.,TRBJ2-3,TGTGCCAGCAGTGGACTAGCGGGGCTCACTAGCACAGATACGCAGTATTTT,CASSGLAGLTSTDTQYF
.,TRBV4-3,few,TRBJ1-5,TGCGCCAGCAGCCGCGGGACTGGCAATCAGCCCCAGCATTTT,CASSRGTGNQPQHF